One and the same sample provided the 18 T cell receptor beta chains below, sequenced in a study of T cell repertoires in cytomegalovirus infection. TCRdb used MiXCR to reprocess the reads, holding one entry per CDR3 protein. Of hundreds of thousands of distinct CDR3 sequences in the sample, roughly 35% were seen once. The sequenced sample consisted of PBMCs. The receptors here all came from a human donor in good health (CMV status not recorded). Some clones in this sample may be carry-over from other donors' samples.

The rearrangement links TRBV12-3 or TRBV12-4 to TRBJ1-4; the D is unclear. V shed 2 bases and J shed 4 bases, with 11 bases lying between them. The CDR3 spans 15 residues. Here the CDR3 reads CASSLWRVVNEKLFF. In DNA form, the CDR3 reads TGTGCCAGCAGTTTATGGCGCGTTGTTAATGAAAAACTGTTTTTT.

This clonotype has only a few counts. The genes are TRBV5-6 and TRBJ2-1; D uncertain. Trimming took off 4 bases at V and 7 bases at J, with 9 bases between the two ends. Per germline, CDR1 SGHDT and CDR2 YYEEEE. The CDR3 has 12 amino acids. In DNA form, the CDR3 reads TGTGCCAGCAGCCGCCCGTTTAATGAGCAGTTCTTC. Protein product: CASSRPFNEQFF.

This clonotype has just a few counts. The gene calls are TRBV10-3 and TRBJ1-1, with a tentative D call TRBD1 (5 bases). The CDR3 totals 15 residues. Germline-derived CDR1 and CDR2 are ENHRY and SYGVKD. Trimming took 0 bases from V and 1 from J, leaving 9 bases between them. The DNA of the CDR3 is TGTGCCATCAGTGAGTCGGGCAGGGAGAACACTGAAGCTTTCTTT. Protein product: CAISESGRENTEAFF.

In DNA form, the CDR3 reads TGTGCCATCAGCAAGACAGGGTCGGATTCACCCCTCCACTTT. It translates to CAISKTGSDSPLHF. The chain carries TRBV10-3 and TRBJ1-6; 7 bases align to TRBD1. With V trimmed by 6 bases and J by 8 bases, 7 bases remained unmatched. Looked up from germline, CDR1 is ENHRY and CDR2 is SYGVKD. The CDR3 spans 14 residues.

This clonotype was recorded at least ten times. The chain couples TRBV7-2 to TRBJ2-7, with unresolved D. Between the trimmed V and J ends, which lost 1 base and 3 bases, there was a span of 13 bases. The V gene's germline CDR1 is SGHTA and CDR2 FQGNSA. This CDR3 is built from 15 residues. The chain's CDR3 is CASSLEPTGGYEQYF. Written as DNA, the CDR3 is TGTGCCAGCAGCTTAGAACCCACGGGTGGCTACGAGCAGTACTTC.

In this sample, this clonotype turned up many times. This chain links TRBV7-2 with TRBJ2-5; the D gene is possibly TRBD1 (6 bases). The CDR3 runs 13 residues. Germline CDR1 and CDR2: SGHTA and FQGNSA. V lost 5 bases to trimming and J lost 5 bases, with 12 bases between them. The CDR3 DNA reads TGTGCCAGCAGCCCAGGGGTGAGGGAGACCCAGTACTTC. Amino acid sequence: CASSPGVRETQYF.

The CDR3 DNA reads as TGCAGCGTTGACGCTGGGGTGAACACCGGGGAGCTGTTTTTT. Protein sequence: CSVDAGVNTGELFF. The chain couples TRBV29-1 to TRBJ2-2; no definite D call. The germline V gene has CDR1 SQVTM and CDR2 ANQGSEA. V was clipped by 3 bases and J by 1 base, with 9 bases between them. This CDR3 comprises 14 residues.

The genes are TRBV7-3 and TRBJ1-1; unclear D gene. The CDR3 has 15 residues. Trimming took off 0 bases at V and 4 bases at J, with 12 bases between the two ends. From germline, CDR1 is SGHTA and CDR2 FQGTGA. In DNA, the CDR3 is TGTGCCAGCAGCTTAACGGTCGGGCGGTCCACTGAAGCTTTCTTT. Translating gives CASSLTVGRSTEAFF. Using reference TRBV7-3 and TRBJ1-1 for the parts outside the CDR3, the full variable domain is GAGVSQTPSNKVTEKGKYVELRCDPISGHTALYWYRQSLGQGPEFLIYFQGTGAADDSGLPNDRFFAVRPEGSVSTLKIQRTERGDSAVYLCASSLTVGRSTEAFFGQGTRLTVV.

The rearrangement uses TRBV5-4 and TRBJ2-2, with D perhaps matching TRBD1 (6 bases). Germline CDR1 and CDR2: SGHNT and YYREEE (reference sequence). This CDR3 region has 14 residues. Trimming pared 6 bases from V and 7 bases from J, leaving 16 bases between. This CDR3 is CASTWPGEIGELFF. CDR3 bases: TGTGCCAGCACCTGGCCAGGGGAGATCGGGGAGCTGTTTTTT.

As to this clonotype: This CDR3 is missing its conserved last phenylalanine or tryptophan, likely due to a read error. The chain has TRBV5-5 and TRBJ2-7; maybe TRBD2 (6 bases). The CDR3 is 16 residues long. CDR1 is SGHKS and CDR2 is YYEKEE in the germline V gene (reference sequence). V lost 0 bases, J lost 5 bases, and 18 bases lay in between. In nucleotides, the CDR3 is TGTGCCAGCAGCTTGGAGGTTAGCGGCCCGTTCGACGAGCAGTACTAC. Protein product: CASSLEVSGPFDEQYY.

This clonotype was observed once. A read error is possible here, since a much larger clone lies one base away. The conserved closing phenylalanine or tryptophan is absent in this CDR3, likely reflecting a read error. The rearrangement links TRBV12-3 or TRBV12-4 to TRBJ1-2; D is perhaps TRBD1 (5 bases). The V end was cut by 4 bases, the J end by 2 bases, with 5 bases between. The CDR3 is made up of 12 amino acids. The CDR3 DNA is TGTGCCAGCAGTTCAGGGAACTATGGCTACACCATC. Translated, it gives CASSSGNYGYTI.

The rearrangement uses TRBV5-6 and TRBJ2-4; 8 nucleotides line up with TRBD2. The V gene's germline CDR1 is SGHDT and CDR2 YYEEEE. The V gene end was trimmed by 3 bases and the J gene end by 11 bases; junction bases not matched to a gene: 10. The CDR3 has 14 amino acids. In nucleotides, the CDR3 is TGTGCCAGCAGCTCCCAAGGACTAGCCAGCGTTCAGTACTTC. It translates to CASSSQGLASVQYF.

The chain is built from TRBV10-3 and TRBJ2-3, with D perhaps TRBD1 or TRBD2 (6 bases each). The CDR3 is made up of 14 amino acids. The V and J ends lost 8 bases and 0 bases respectively, with 12 bases between them. Looked up from germline, CDR1 is ENHRY and CDR2 is SYGVKD. The CDR3, as DNA: TGTGCCATCCTCGGGGGCCGAAGCACAGATACGCAGTATTTT. Encoded protein: CAILGGRSTDTQYF.

This chain connects TRBV19 to TRBJ1-5, with TRBD1 matching 7 bases. This CDR3 spans 14 amino acids. Germline trimming cut 5 bases from V and 6 bases from J; bases unmatched to any gene: 7. Germline CDR1 is LNHDA and CDR2 is SQIVND (reference sequence). CDR3 nucleotide sequence: TGTGCCAGTAGTTTGTCCAGGGGGGCTCAGCCCCAGCATTTT. Its protein product is CASSLSRGAQPQHF.

This clonotype was found a few times. The chain joins TRBV29-1 to TRBJ2-7, with 7 bases that match TRBD1. Germline CDR1 reads SQVTM; CDR2 reads ANQGSEA. With V trimmed by 6 bases and J by 2 bases, 7 bases remained unmatched. This CDR3 is built from 13 residues. The CDR3 DNA is TGCAGCGTGCTGACAGGACAGGCCTACGAGCAGTACTTC. This gives the protein CSVLTGQAYEQYF.

As to this clonotype: Being one base from a much bigger clone, this may be a read error. V is TRBV7-2 and J is TRBJ2-3, with a tentative D call TRBD2 (5 bases). This CDR3 spans 17 amino acids. CDR1 is SGHTA and CDR2 is FQGNSA in the germline V gene. The V gene lost 2 bases and the J gene lost 5 bases, with 20 bases spanning the gap. The DNA of the CDR3 is TGTGCCAGCAGCTTACAATGGCTGGCGAGAGGGCGAGATACGCAGTATTTT. It is translated as CASSLQWLARGRDTQYF.

This clonotype was counted only a few times. Mismatch with germline at one junction end may stem from a read error. The chain joins TRBV7-7 to TRBJ2-1, with 11 positions matching TRBD2. The CDR3 extends over 15 amino acids. Germline assignment: CDR1 SSHAT and CDR2 FNYEAQ (reference sequence). In nucleotides, the CDR3 is TGTGCTAGCAGCCCCTTAGCGGGAGGGGCCAATGAGCAGTTCTTC. As protein: CASSPLAGGANEQFF.

A few counts support this clonotype. The chain is built from TRBV4-1 and TRBJ2-3; the D gene is possibly TRBD1 (6 bases). The V and J ends lost 0 bases and 0 bases respectively, with 22 bases between them. The CDR3 spans 20 residues. Per the germline V gene, CDR1 is MGHRA and CDR2 is YSYEKL. The CDR3 is CASSQDPGQGSLSSTDTQYF. As DNA, the CDR3 is TGCGCCAGCAGCCAAGATCCGGGCCAGGGGAGCCTATCTAGCACAGATACGCAGTATTTT.